The 27 T cell receptor beta chains presented below share a single source sample, sequenced in a study of blood T cell repertoires in COVID-19. Assay: immunoSEQ multiplex PCR; the TCRdb copy retains only in-frame clones and omits some. The sample shows about 150,000 clones, approximately 90% of them seen only once. The sample was peripheral blood. Every receptor here comes from a man in his fifties or sixties with active or convalescent COVID-19.

This chain joins TRBV4-1 and TRBJ2-7, with a weak D call TRBD1 (6 bases). The V gene's germline CDR1 is MGHRA and CDR2 YSYEKL. Between the trimmed V and J ends, which lost 3 bases and 5 bases, there was a span of 14 bases. This CDR3 contains 14 residues. Written as DNA, the CDR3 is TGCGCCAGCAGCCAGCCCACAGGGATCCACGAGCAGTACTTC. This translates into CASSQPTGIHEQYF.

The chain couples TRBV23-1 to TRBJ1-3; weak D call: TRBD1 (6 bases). TRBV23-1 is treated as an ORF (open reading frame) with a function not yet certain. V was cut by 2 bases and J by 6 bases, with 14 bases left in between. CDR3 size: 15 residues. In DNA, the CDR3 is TGCGCCAGCAGTCAAAGGGGGGGAATGGAAAACACCATATATTTT. As protein: CASSQRGGMENTIYF.

The chain employs TRBV28 and TRBJ2-7, with D maybe TRBD1 (5 bases). Germline V gives CDR1 MDHEN, CDR2 SYDVKM. There are 14 residues in the CDR3. V was shortened by 3 bases and J by 4 bases, with 13 bases between the two germline ends. The CDR3 DNA reads as TGTGCCAGCAGTTTTCCAACAGGATCGTACGAGCAGTACTTC. As protein: CASSFPTGSYEQYF.

The genes are TRBV5-1 and TRBJ1-4; the match to TRBD1 covers 7 bases. The junction had 9 bases not matched to a gene; V was cut back by 4 bases and J by 3 bases. This CDR3 has 16 amino acids. Germline values: CDR1 SGHRS, CDR2 YFSETQ. CDR3 in amino acids: CASSDRPGQPNEKLFF. CDR3 DNA sequence: TGCGCCAGCAGCGATAGACCGGGACAGCCTAATGAAAAACTGTTTTTT.

The rearrangement joins TRBV29-1 to TRBJ1-2; D is uncertain. V was cut by 7 bases and J by 8 bases, with 20 bases left in between. The CDR3 has 13 amino acids. The germline V gene encodes CDR1 SQVTM and CDR2 ANQGSEA. CDR3 residues: CSASVWSTGGYTF. CDR3 coding DNA: TGCAGCGCGTCCGTGTGGAGTACCGGGGGCTACACCTTC.

The gene calls are TRBV9 and TRBJ1-2; unclear D gene. V lost 0 bases and J 8 bases, leaving 8 bases between the germline ends. Germline assignment: CDR1 SGDLS and CDR2 YYNGEE. The CDR3 contains 12 residues. The CDR3 sequence: CASSVAGFGYTF. The CDR3 coding sequence is TGTGCCAGCAGCGTAGCGGGTTTCGGCTACACCTTC. Full variable domain (outside the CDR3, taken from reference TRBV9 and TRBJ1-2): DSGVTQTPKHLITATGQRVTLRCSPRSGDLSVYWYQQSLDQGLQFLIQYYNGEERAKGNILERFSAQQFPDLHSELNLSSLELGDSALYFCASSVAGFGYTFGSGTRLTVV.

The genes are TRBV7-2 and TRBJ2-3; 11 bases map to TRBD2. This CDR3 region has 16 residues. J gave up 1 base and V 5 bases, and 5 bases lay outside the gene matches. Germline lookup yields CDR1 SGHTA and CDR2 FQGNSA. CDR3 in DNA: TGTGCCAGCAGCATGACTAGCGGGGCGGGCACAGATACGCAGTATTTT. It is translated as CASSMTSGAGTDTQYF.

The chain joins TRBV27 to TRBJ2-6; D is possibly TRBD2 (6 bases). CDR3 length equals 17 residues. V lost 6 bases, J lost 4 bases, and 19 bases lay in between. The germline V gene encodes CDR1 MNHEY and CDR2 SMNVEV (reference sequence). Written as DNA, the CDR3 is TGTGCCAGCAGACACGGGACTTTCAGGGCCGGGGCCAACGTCCTGACTTTC. Translating it yields CASRHGTFRAGANVLTF.

The rearrangement joins TRBV9 to TRBJ1-1, with 11 positions matching TRBD1. The V gene end was trimmed by 4 bases and the J gene end by 7 bases; junction bases not matched to a gene: 6. The CDR3 has 14 residues. Germline V CDR1 and CDR2: SGDLS, YYNGEE. The CDR3 nucleotides read TGTGCCAGCAGCCCGGACAGGGGGCTCGGTGAAGCTTTCTTT. Protein product: CASSPDRGLGEAFF. Variable domain in full (rest from reference TRBV9 and TRBJ1-1): DSGVTQTPKHLITATGQRVTLRCSPRSGDLSVYWYQQSLDQGLQFLIQYYNGEERAKGNILERFSAQQFPDLHSELNLSSLELGDSALYFCASSPDRGLGEAFFGQGTRLTVV.

V gene TRBV19 combines with J gene TRBJ2-3, with 16 bases identical to TRBD2. CDR1 is LNHDA and CDR2 is SQIVND in the germline V gene (reference sequence). The CDR3 sequence is 17 residues long. The junction had 9 bases not matched to a gene; V was cut back by 9 bases and J by 3 bases. CDR3 region: CASRGLAGGLGTDTQYF. The DNA for the CDR3 is TGTGCCAGCCGGGGACTAGCGGGGGGGCTCGGGACAGATACGCAGTATTTT.

The V call is TRBV5-4, the J call TRBJ2-3; 16 nucleotides agree with TRBD2. V lost 4 bases, J lost 3 bases, and 8 bases stayed unmatched. CDR3 length equals 18 residues. Germline V CDR1 and CDR2: SGHNT, YYREEE (reference sequence). In nucleotides, the CDR3 is TGTGCCAGCAGCCCGGGACTAGCGGGGGGGCCGGGGACAGATACGCAGTATTTT. Its protein product is CASSPGLAGGPGTDTQYF.

The chain joins TRBV19 to TRBJ1-3; D might be TRBD1 (5 bases). Between the trimmed V and J ends, which lost 5 bases and 7 bases, there was a span of 12 bases. The CDR3 extends over 13 amino acids. Germline V gene lookup returns CDR1 LNHDA and CDR2 SQIVND (reference sequence). CDR3 protein: CASSYDSRNTIYF. The CDR3 coding sequence is TGTGCCAGTAGTTACGACAGCAGGAACACCATATATTTT. The whole variable domain, remainder taken from reference TRBV19 and TRBJ1-3, is DGGITQSPKYLFRKEGQNVTLSCEQNLNHDAMYWYRQDPGQGLRLIYYSQIVNDFQKGDIAEGYSVSREKKESFPLTVTSAQKNPTAFYLCASSYDSRNTIYFGEGSWLTVV.

This chain links TRBV21-1 with TRBJ2-5; the table assigns TRBD1, which was not confirmed against the DNA. TRBV21-1 counts as a pseudogene. The CDR3 has 17 residues. In DNA, the CDR3 is TGTGCCAGCAGCACCAAAACCGGGACAGGGGGCGAGGAGACCCAGTACTTC. Translated, it gives CASSTKTGTGGEETQYF.

The gene calls are TRBV4-1 and TRBJ1-5; D is unresolved. This CDR3 is 15 amino acids long. Per the germline V gene, CDR1 is MGHRA and CDR2 is YSYEKL. V was trimmed by 4 bases and J by 0 bases, leaving 10 bases between them. The CDR3 here is CASSPLIFSNQPQHF. In DNA, the CDR3 is TGCGCCAGCAGCCCCCTAATTTTTAGCAATCAGCCCCAGCATTTT.

CDR3 region: CASSLREGNTDTQYF. The CDR3 bases are TGTGCCAGCAGCTTGCGGGAGGGAAACACAGATACGCAGTATTTT. The chain recombines TRBV5-8 with TRBJ2-3, with 8 nucleotides matching TRBD2. V gave up 1 base and J gave up 2 bases; unmatched junction bases: 3. The CDR3 runs to 15 residues. The germline V gene encodes CDR1 SGHTS and CDR2 YDEGEE.

V usage is TRBV5-4 and J usage is TRBJ2-6; D might be TRBD1 (6 bases). The CDR3 loop spans 19 amino acids. Trimming cost V 3 bases and J 0 bases, with 19 bases left between them. CDR1 and CDR2 from the germline V gene are SGHNT and YYREEE (reference sequence). Here the CDR3 DNA reads TGTGCCAGCAGCTCGCGAAAGGACAGACTGAGCTCTGGGGCCAACGTCCTGACTTTC. Amino acid sequence: CASSSRKDRLSSGANVLTF.

This chain uses TRBV3-1 (or the pseudogene TRBV3-2) with TRBJ1-2; perhaps TRBD1 as D (5 bases). V lost 0 bases, J lost 8 bases, and 13 bases lay in between. Germline CDR1 reads LGHDT; CDR2 reads YNNKEL (reference sequence). The CDR3 length is 14 residues. In DNA form, the CDR3 reads TGTGCCAGCAGCCAAGAAGGCAGGGTTGTAGGCTACACCTTC. Protein: CASSQEGRVVGYTF.

The V gene is TRBV11-2, the J gene TRBJ2-3, with D tentatively TRBD1 (5 bases). Germline CDR1 SGHAT, CDR2 FQNNGV. CDR3 length equals 14 residues. V was pared by 1 base and J by 5 bases, with 10 bases between. In DNA form, the CDR3 reads TGTGCCAGCAGCTTAGGGACCCAGGGAGATACGCAGTATTTT. Translation gives CASSLGTQGDTQYF. Filled out from reference TRBV11-2 and TRBJ2-3, the complete variable domain reads EAGVAQSPRYKIIEKRQSVAFWCNPISGHATLYWYQQILGQGPKLLIQFQNNGVVDDSQLPKDRFSAERLKGVDSTLKIQPAKLEDSAVYLCASSLGTQGDTQYFGPGTRLTVL.

This clone came up once. This rearrangement joins TRBV5-5 to TRBJ1-2, with D unclear. The CDR3 sequence is 15 residues long. Trimming shortened V by 4 bases and J by 0 bases, and 13 bases separated the two germline ends. Germline lookup yields CDR1 SGHKS and CDR2 YYEKEE (reference sequence). CDR3 in DNA: TGTGCCAGCAGCCCAACGGGTCTAGCTAACTATGGCTACACCTTC. Translated, it gives CASSPTGLANYGYTF.

This chain links TRBV5-1 with TRBJ2-7, with D unresolved. Per germline, CDR1 SGHRS and CDR2 YFSETQ. The CDR3 extends over 16 amino acids. The ends were cut back, 0 bases at V and 2 bases at J, with 15 bases in the middle. In DNA, the CDR3 is TGCGCCAGCAGCTTGGTGGTAGACGGCGGTCCCTACGAGCAGTACTTC. It specifies CASSLVVDGGPYEQYF.

This chain connects TRBV11-2 to TRBJ2-1, with D possibly TRBD1 on 6 matching bases. This CDR3 is built from 15 residues. V lost 4 bases to trimming and J lost 5 bases, with 15 bases between them. Germline V gene sequence: CDR1 SGHAT, CDR2 FQNNGV. The CDR3 nucleotides read TGTGCCAGCAGCTCAGTTAGAGGGGGACACAATGAGCAGTTCTTC. The encoded protein is CASSSVRGGHNEQFF.

The CDR3 here is CASKGGAEDYGYTF. The CDR3, as DNA: TGTGCCAGTAAGGGGGGGGCGGAAGACTATGGCTACACCTTC. J is TRBJ1-2 and V is TRBV28, with D perhaps matching TRBD1 (6 bases). The V gene lost 9 bases and the J gene lost 3 bases, with 17 bases spanning the gap. CDR3 length: 14 amino acids. CDR1 MDHEN and CDR2 SYDVKM come from the germline V gene.

The chain links TRBV28 to TRBJ2-5; a weak D match, TRBD2 (6 bases). The germline gives CDR1 MDHEN, CDR2 SYDVKM. The CDR3 sequence is 11 residues long. Between the trimmed V and J ends, which lost 8 bases and 5 bases, there was a span of 9 bases. CDR3 protein: CASGGEETQYF. The CDR3 nucleotides read TGTGCCAGCGGCGGGGAGGAGACCCAGTACTTC.

The V call is TRBV2, the J call TRBJ1-4; D unclear. Germline assignment: CDR1 SNHLY and CDR2 FYNNEI. V lost 6 bases, J lost 4 bases, and 12 bases lay in between. The CDR3 is 14 residues long. The CDR3 spells CASSETVGNEKLFF. The CDR3 DNA sequence: TGTGCCAGCAGCGAAACAGTGGGTAATGAAAAACTGTTTTTT.

This chain joins TRBV12-3 or TRBV12-4 and TRBJ2-7, with TRBD1 as a possible D gene (5 bases). The CDR3 runs 12 residues. Trimming took off 4 bases at V and 5 bases at J, with 9 bases between the two ends. CDR3 nucleotides: TGTGCCAGCAGTTGGGGCCAGAACGAGCAGTACTTC. Translating gives CASSWGQNEQYF.

This rearrangement joins TRBV6-5 to TRBJ1-2; perhaps TRBD1 as D (6 bases). The length of the CDR3 is 14 residues. The ends were cut back, 3 bases at V and 4 bases at J, with 12 bases in the middle. The V gene's germline CDR1 is MNHEY and CDR2 SVGAGI. CDR3 amino acids: CASSYSEGGYGYTF. The CDR3 coding sequence is TGTGCCAGCAGTTATTCGGAAGGGGGCTATGGCTACACCTTC.

This clone was detected once. The chain combines TRBV7-2 with TRBJ2-1; 8 positions agree with TRBD1. The CDR3 has 14 amino acids. V lost 8 bases and J lost 6; bases outside the gene matches: 9. The germline gives CDR1 SGHTA, CDR2 FQGNSA. The DNA of the CDR3 is TGTGCCAGCGCCACGGGGACAGGACTCAATGAGCAGTTCTTC. Translation gives CASATGTGLNEQFF.